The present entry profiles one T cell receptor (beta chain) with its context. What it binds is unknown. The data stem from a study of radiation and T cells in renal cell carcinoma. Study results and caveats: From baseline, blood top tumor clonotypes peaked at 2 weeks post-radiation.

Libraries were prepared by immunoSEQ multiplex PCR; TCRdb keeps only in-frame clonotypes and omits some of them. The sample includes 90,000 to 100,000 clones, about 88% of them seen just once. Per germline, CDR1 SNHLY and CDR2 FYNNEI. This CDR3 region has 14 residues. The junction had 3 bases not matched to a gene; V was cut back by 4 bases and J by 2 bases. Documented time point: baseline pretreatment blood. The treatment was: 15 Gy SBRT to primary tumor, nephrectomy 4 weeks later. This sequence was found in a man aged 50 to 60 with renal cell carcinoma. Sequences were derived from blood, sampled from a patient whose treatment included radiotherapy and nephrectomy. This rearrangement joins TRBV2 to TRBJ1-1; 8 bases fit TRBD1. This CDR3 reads CASSAGQGNTEAFF. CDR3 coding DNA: TGTGCCAGCAGTGCCGGACAGGGAAACACTGAAGCTTTCTTT.